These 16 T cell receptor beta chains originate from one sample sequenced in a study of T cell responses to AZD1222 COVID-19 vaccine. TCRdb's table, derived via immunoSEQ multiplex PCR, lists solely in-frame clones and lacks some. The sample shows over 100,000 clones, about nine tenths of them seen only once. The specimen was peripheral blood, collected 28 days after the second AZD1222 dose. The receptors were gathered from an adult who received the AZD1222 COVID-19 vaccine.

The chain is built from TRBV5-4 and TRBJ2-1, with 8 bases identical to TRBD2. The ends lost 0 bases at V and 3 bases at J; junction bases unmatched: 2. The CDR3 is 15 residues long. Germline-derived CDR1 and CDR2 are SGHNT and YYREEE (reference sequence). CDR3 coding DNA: TGTGCCAGCAGCTTGGACGCGGGGGGCTACAATGAGCAGTTCTTC. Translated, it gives CASSLDAGGYNEQFF.

The CDR3 DNA sequence: TGTGCCAGCAGTGAAGGTGGGAGGGCCTACAATGAGCAGTTCTTC. Its protein product is CASSEGGRAYNEQFF. The chain joins TRBV6-1 to TRBJ2-1, with 7 bases lining up with TRBD2. In germline, CDR1 is MNHNS, CDR2 SASEGT. This CDR3 has 15 amino acids. With 1 base clipped from V and 2 bases from J, the junction kept 2 bases outside the gene matches.

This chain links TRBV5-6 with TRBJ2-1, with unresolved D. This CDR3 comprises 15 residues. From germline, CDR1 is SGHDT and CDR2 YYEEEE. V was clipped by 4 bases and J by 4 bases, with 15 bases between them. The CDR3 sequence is CASSHSRIPYNEQFF. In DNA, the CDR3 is TGTGCCAGCAGCCACTCTAGGATTCCGTACAATGAGCAGTTCTTC.

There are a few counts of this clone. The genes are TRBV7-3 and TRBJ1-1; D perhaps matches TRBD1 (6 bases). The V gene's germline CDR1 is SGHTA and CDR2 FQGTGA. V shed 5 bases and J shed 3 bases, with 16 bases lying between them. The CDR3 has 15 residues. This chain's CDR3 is CASSLATGWDTEAFF. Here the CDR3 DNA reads TGTGCCAGCAGCCTGGCTACAGGGTGGGACACTGAAGCTTTCTTT.

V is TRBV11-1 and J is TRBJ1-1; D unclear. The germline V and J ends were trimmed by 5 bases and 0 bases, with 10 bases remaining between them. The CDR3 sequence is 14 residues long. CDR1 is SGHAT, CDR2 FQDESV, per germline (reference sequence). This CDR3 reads CASSLRALNTEAFF. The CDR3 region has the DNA TGTGCCAGCAGCCTACGGGCCTTGAACACTGAAGCTTTCTTT.

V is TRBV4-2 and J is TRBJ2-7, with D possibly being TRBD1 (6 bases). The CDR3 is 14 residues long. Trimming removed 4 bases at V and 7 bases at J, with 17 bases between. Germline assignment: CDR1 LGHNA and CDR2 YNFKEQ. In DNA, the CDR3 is TGTGCCAGCAGCCGGTTACAGGGCCCCTGGGAGCAGTACTTC. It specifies CASSRLQGPWEQYF.

CDR3 nucleotide sequence: TGTGCCAGCAGCTTAGGCACGGGACACATCTATGGCTACACCTTC. This codes for CASSLGTGHIYGYTF. This chain uses TRBV11-1 with TRBJ1-2; D is perhaps TRBD1 (6 bases). CDR1 and CDR2 from the germline V gene are SGHAT and FQDESV (reference sequence). Trimming removed 1 base from V and 4 bases from J, with 13 bases in between. This CDR3 is built from 15 residues.

The CDR3 region is CASSLEGVRGYEQYF. CDR3 DNA sequence: TGTGCCAGCAGCTTGGAAGGCGTCAGGGGCTACGAGCAGTACTTC. This chain uses TRBV5-5 with TRBJ2-7; D is perhaps TRBD1 (6 bases). The CDR3 extends over 15 amino acids. V was shortened by 0 bases and J by 3 bases, with 13 bases between the two germline ends. Germline CDR1 reads SGHKS; CDR2 reads YYEKEE (reference sequence).

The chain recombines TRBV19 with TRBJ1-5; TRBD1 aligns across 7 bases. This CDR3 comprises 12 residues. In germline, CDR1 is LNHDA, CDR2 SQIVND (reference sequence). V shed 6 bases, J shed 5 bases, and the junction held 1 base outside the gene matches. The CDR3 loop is CASRDRDQPQHF. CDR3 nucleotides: TGTGCCAGTAGAGACAGGGATCAGCCCCAGCATTTT.

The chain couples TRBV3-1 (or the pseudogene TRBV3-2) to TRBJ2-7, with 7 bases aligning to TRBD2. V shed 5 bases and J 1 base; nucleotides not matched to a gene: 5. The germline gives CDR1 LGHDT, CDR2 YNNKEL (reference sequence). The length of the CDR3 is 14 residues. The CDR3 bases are TGTGCCAGCAGCACCGGGACTAAGTCCTACGAGCAGTACTTC. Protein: CASSTGTKSYEQYF.

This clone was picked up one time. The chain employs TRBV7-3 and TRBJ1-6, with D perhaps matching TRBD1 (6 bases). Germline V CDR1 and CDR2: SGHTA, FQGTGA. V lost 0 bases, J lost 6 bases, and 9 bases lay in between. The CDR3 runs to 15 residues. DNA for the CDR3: TGTGCCAGCAGCTTAACGCAGGACAGTAATTCACCCCTCCACTTT. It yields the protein CASSLTQDSNSPLHF.

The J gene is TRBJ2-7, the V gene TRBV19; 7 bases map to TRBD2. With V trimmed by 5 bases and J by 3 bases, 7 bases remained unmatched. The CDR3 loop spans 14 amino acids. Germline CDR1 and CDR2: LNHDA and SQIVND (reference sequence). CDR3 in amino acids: CASSHAGVNYEQYF. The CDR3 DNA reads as TGTGCCAGTAGTCACGCGGGGGTGAACTACGAGCAGTACTTC.

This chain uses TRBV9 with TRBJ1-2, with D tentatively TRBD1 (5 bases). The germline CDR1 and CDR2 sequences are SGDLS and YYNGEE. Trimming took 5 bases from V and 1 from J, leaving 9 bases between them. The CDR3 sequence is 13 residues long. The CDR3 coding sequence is TGTGCCAGCAGGGGGGGAGGTAACTATGGCTACACCTTC. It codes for CASRGGGNYGYTF.

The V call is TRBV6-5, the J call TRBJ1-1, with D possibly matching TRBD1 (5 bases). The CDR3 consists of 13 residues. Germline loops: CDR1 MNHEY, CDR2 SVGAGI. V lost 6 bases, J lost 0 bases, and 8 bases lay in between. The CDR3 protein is CASRQTVNTEAFF. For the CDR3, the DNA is TGTGCCAGCAGGCAGACAGTGAACACTGAAGCTTTCTTT.

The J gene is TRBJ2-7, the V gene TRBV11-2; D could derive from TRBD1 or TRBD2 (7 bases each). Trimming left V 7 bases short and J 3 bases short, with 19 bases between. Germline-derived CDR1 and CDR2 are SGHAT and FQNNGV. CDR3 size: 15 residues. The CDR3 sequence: CASTFLDREGYEQYF. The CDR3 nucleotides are TGTGCCAGCACCTTCCTAGACAGGGAGGGCTACGAGCAGTACTTC.

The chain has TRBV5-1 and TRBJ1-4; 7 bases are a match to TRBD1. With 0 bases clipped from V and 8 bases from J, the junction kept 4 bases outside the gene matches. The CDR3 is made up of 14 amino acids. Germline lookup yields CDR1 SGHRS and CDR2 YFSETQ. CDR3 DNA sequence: TGCGCCAGCAGCTTGGGTCACAGGGGCGAAAAACTGTTTTTT. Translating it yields CASSLGHRGEKLFF.